These T cell receptor beta chains were read from a single sample in a study of T cell responses to AZD1222 COVID-19 vaccine. The data were produced by immunoSEQ multiplex PCR, yet TCRdb's version contains in-frame clones alone and is incomplete. The sample holds 130,000 to 150,000 clones, approximately 90% seen once. This specimen was peripheral blood, taken on day 0 of MenACWY control vaccination. The source is an adult in good health. Each CDR3 is given with its conserved first and last residue. A D gene is named only where the DNA matches it firmly. A clone size is listed for some rows: how often the clone was seen (once, few, many), or a class if it is expanded.

CDR3 protein: CASSQPRGPSRFSYEQYF
CDR3 DNA: TGTGCCAGCAGCCAGCCCAGGGGGCCCTCCCGCTTCTCCTACGAGCAGTACTTC
D gene: TRBD1
J gene: TRBJ2-7
clone size: NA
V gene: TRBV3-1/TRBV3-2

CDR3 protein: CASIVGTSGARTQYF
CDR3 DNA: TGTGCCAGCATTGTCGGGACTAGCGGGGCCCGGACCCAGTACTTC
D gene: TRBD2
J gene: TRBJ2-5
clone size: NA
V gene: TRBV6-5

CDR3 protein: CATGAGAGGYTF
CDR3 DNA: TGTGCCACCGGGGCAGGGGCGGGTGGCTACACCTTC
D gene: NA
J gene: TRBJ1-2
clone size: NA
V gene: TRBV10-3

CDR3 protein: CASSPRQGGTGANVLTF
CDR3 DNA: TGTGCCAGCTCACCACGGCAGGGAGGGACTGGGGCCAACGTCCTGACTTTC
D gene: TRBD2
J gene: TRBJ2-6
clone size: once
V gene: TRBV18

CDR3 protein: CAWSVGPSVPYF
CDR3 DNA: TGTGCCTGGAGTGTTGGCCCTTCCGTCCCGTACTTC
D gene: NA
J gene: TRBJ2-7
clone size: NA
V gene: TRBV30

CDR3 protein: CASSERGQENTEAFF
CDR3 DNA: TGCGCCAGCAGTGAGAGGGGACAGGAGAACACTGAAGCTTTCTTT
D gene: TRBD1
J gene: TRBJ1-1
clone size: NA
V gene: TRBV10-2

CDR3 protein: CASSLAGRNTEAFF
CDR3 DNA: TGTGCCAGCAGCTTAGCGGGGAGAAACACTGAAGCTTTCTTT
D gene: NA
J gene: TRBJ1-1
clone size: NA
V gene: TRBV7-2

CDR3 protein: CASSARGSVSGNTIYF
CDR3 DNA: TGTGCCAGCAGCGCGAGGGGAAGTGTCTCTGGAAACACCATATATTTT
D gene: NA
J gene: TRBJ1-3
clone size: NA
V gene: TRBV9

CDR3 protein: CASSYGQNQPQHF
CDR3 DNA: TGTGCCAGCAGTTACGGACAGAATCAGCCCCAGCATTTT
D gene: NA
J gene: TRBJ1-5
clone size: NA
V gene: TRBV12-3/TRBV12-4

CDR3 protein: CASRKGVTNYGYTF
CDR3 DNA: TGTGCCAGCAGGAAAGGTGTCACTAACTATGGCTACACCTTC
D gene: NA
J gene: TRBJ1-2
clone size: once
V gene: TRBV2

CDR3 protein: CASSEVGTGSYEQYF
CDR3 DNA: TGTGCCAGCAGTGAAGTAGGGACAGGCTCCTACGAGCAGTACTTC
D gene: TRBD1
J gene: TRBJ2-7
clone size: NA
V gene: TRBV6-1

CDR3 protein: CASSASRGTGGNQPQHF
CDR3 DNA: TGTGCCAGCAGTGCCTCGCGCGGGACAGGGGGCAATCAGCCCCAGCATTTT
D gene: TRBD1
J gene: TRBJ1-5
clone size: NA
V gene: TRBV6-1

CDR3 protein: CASGTGGNTEAFF
CDR3 DNA: TGTGCCAGCGGGACAGGGGGGAACACTGAAGCTTTCTTT
D gene: TRBD1
J gene: TRBJ1-1
clone size: NA
V gene: TRBV12-3/TRBV12-4

CDR3 protein: CASSPRTSGGLGELFF
CDR3 DNA: TGTGCCAGCAGCCCCCGGACTAGCGGGGGGCTCGGGGAGCTGTTTTTT
D gene: TRBD2
J gene: TRBJ2-2
clone size: NA
V gene: TRBV7-3

CDR3 protein: CASSPPSGANVLTF
CDR3 DNA: TGTGCCAGCTCACCACCAAGCGGGGCCAACGTCCTGACTTTC
D gene: NA
J gene: TRBJ2-6
clone size: NA
V gene: TRBV18

CDR3 protein: CAISGTSGPLYFYEQFF
CDR3 DNA: TGTGCCATCAGTGGGACTAGCGGACCCCTCTATTTTTATGAGCAGTTCTTC
D gene: TRBD2
J gene: TRBJ2-1
clone size: NA
V gene: TRBV10-3

CDR3 protein: CASSLLGYNEQFF
CDR3 DNA: TGTGCCAGCAGTTTACTGGGCTACAATGAGCAGTTCTTC
D gene: NA
J gene: TRBJ2-1
clone size: NA
V gene: TRBV27

CDR3 protein: CASREGNTEAFF
CDR3 DNA: TGTGCCAGTAGAGAGGGAAACACTGAAGCTTTCTTT
D gene: NA
J gene: TRBJ1-1
clone size: NA
V gene: TRBV19

CDR3 protein: CASSQAMTGPHYGYTF
CDR3 DNA: TGTGCCAGCAGCCAAGCGATGACAGGGCCACACTATGGCTACACCTTC
D gene: TRBD1
J gene: TRBJ1-2
clone size: once
V gene: TRBV3-1/TRBV3-2

CDR3 protein: CASSRRIEETQYF
CDR3 DNA: TGTGCCAGCTCAAGGCGGATTGAAGAGACCCAGTACTTC
D gene: NA
J gene: TRBJ2-5
clone size: NA
V gene: TRBV25-1

CDR3 protein: CASSRIRQRSNNEQFF
CDR3 DNA: TGTGCCAGCAGCCGGATCAGACAGCGGAGCAACAATGAGCAGTTCTTC
D gene: NA
J gene: TRBJ2-1
clone size: NA
V gene: TRBV27

CDR3 protein: CASTRGYTGELFF
CDR3 DNA: TGTGCCAGCACCCGAGGTTACACCGGGGAGCTGTTTTTT
D gene: NA
J gene: TRBJ2-2
clone size: NA
V gene: TRBV7-8

CDR3 protein: CAISDPGPYGYTF
CDR3 DNA: TGTGCCATCAGTGATCCGGGACCCTATGGCTACACCTTC
D gene: NA
J gene: TRBJ1-2
clone size: NA
V gene: TRBV10-3

CDR3 protein: CASSRDGQSYEQYF
CDR3 DNA: TGTGCCAGCAGTCGAGACGGACAGTCCTACGAGCAGTACTTC
D gene: NA
J gene: TRBJ2-7
clone size: NA
V gene: TRBV6-5

CDR3 protein: CASSFFGGTSYEQYF
CDR3 DNA: TGTGCCAGCAGTTTTTTCGGGGGGACCTCCTACGAGCAGTACTTC
D gene: TRBD2
J gene: TRBJ2-7
clone size: NA
V gene: TRBV27

CDR3 protein: CASSEFYAGRETQYF
CDR3 DNA: TGTGCCAGCAGTGAATTTTACGCCGGTCGGGAGACCCAGTACTTC
D gene: NA
J gene: TRBJ2-5
clone size: NA
V gene: TRBV25-1

CDR3 protein: CASSRGQVINSPLHF
CDR3 DNA: TGTGCCAGCAGCCGAGGACAGGTCATCAATTCACCCCTCCACTTT
D gene: TRBD1
J gene: TRBJ1-6
clone size: NA
V gene: TRBV28

CDR3 protein: CASSLSGRRGNTGELFF
CDR3 DNA: TGTGCCAGCAGTTTAAGCGGGAGGCGGGGGAACACCGGGGAGCTGTTTTTT
D gene: TRBD2
J gene: TRBJ2-2
clone size: NA
V gene: TRBV27

CDR3 protein: CASSFLIQPQHF
CDR3 DNA: TGTGCCAGCAGTTTCCTCATCCAGCCCCAGCATTTT
D gene: NA
J gene: TRBJ1-5
clone size: NA
V gene: TRBV28

CDR3 protein: CASSYSYHDKLFF
CDR3 DNA: TGTGCCAGCAGTTACTCCTATCATGATAAGCTGTTTTTT
D gene: NA
J gene: TRBJ2-2
clone size: few
V gene: TRBV6-5

CDR3 protein: CASTDRDTNTGELFF
CDR3 DNA: TGTGCCAGTACCGACAGAGACACGAACACCGGGGAGCTGTTTTTT
D gene: NA
J gene: TRBJ2-2
clone size: NA
V gene: TRBV19

CDR3 protein: CASSLTGQPQHF
CDR3 DNA: TGTGCCAGCAGCTTAACGGGCCAGCCCCAGCATTTT
D gene: NA
J gene: TRBJ1-5
clone size: NA
V gene: TRBV7-9

CDR3 protein: CASSMGGPVAFF
CDR3 DNA: TGTGCCAGTAGTATGGGGGGGCCTGTGGCTTTCTTT
D gene: NA
J gene: TRBJ1-1
clone size: once
V gene: TRBV19

CDR3 protein: CASSRQSGTEAFF
CDR3 DNA: TGTGCCAGCAGCCGACAGTCGGGCACTGAAGCTTTCTTT
D gene: NA
J gene: TRBJ1-1
clone size: NA
V gene: TRBV11-1

CDR3 protein: CASSVDRGREGGTDTQYF
CDR3 DNA: TGTGCCAGCAGCGTCGACAGGGGGCGAGAAGGAGGCACAGATACGCAGTATTTT
D gene: TRBD1
J gene: TRBJ2-3
clone size: NA
V gene: TRBV9

CDR3 protein: CASSSGRLNEQFF
CDR3 DNA: TGTGCCAGCAGTTCGGGACGGCTGAATGAGCAGTTCTTC
D gene: NA
J gene: TRBJ2-1
clone size: NA
V gene: TRBV11-2

CDR3 protein: CASSQEVRTSGANVLTF
CDR3 DNA: TGCGCCAGCAGCCAAGAGGTACGGACCTCTGGGGCCAACGTCCTGACTTTC
D gene: NA
J gene: TRBJ2-6
clone size: NA
V gene: TRBV4-1

CDR3 protein: CASSMAGQGGNYGYTF
CDR3 DNA: TGTGCCAGTAGTATGGCCGGACAGGGGGGTAACTATGGCTACACCTTC
D gene: TRBD1
J gene: TRBJ1-2
clone size: once
V gene: TRBV19

CDR3 protein: CASSPWWGANSPLHF
CDR3 DNA: TGTGCCAGTAGCCCTTGGTGGGGGGCAAATTCACCCCTCCACTTT
D gene: NA
J gene: TRBJ1-6
clone size: NA
V gene: TRBV19

CDR3 protein: CASSYNSSPETQYF
CDR3 DNA: TGTGCCAGCAGTTACAACAGCTCACCAGAGACCCAGTACTTC
D gene: NA
J gene: TRBJ2-5
clone size: NA
V gene: TRBV6-5

CDR3 protein: CASSPLGGPGNTIYF
CDR3 DNA: TGTGCCAGCTCACCACTGGGGGGCCCTGGAAACACCATATATTTT
D gene: NA
J gene: TRBJ1-3
clone size: NA
V gene: TRBV18

CDR3 protein: CASSHRLAGPFPNNEQFF
CDR3 DNA: TGTGCCAGCAGCCATCGACTAGCGGGGCCATTTCCCAACAATGAGCAGTTCTTC
D gene: TRBD2
J gene: TRBJ2-1
clone size: NA
V gene: TRBV3-1/TRBV3-2

CDR3 protein: CSASPSGQGIALAKNIQYF
CDR3 DNA: TGCAGTGCTAGTCCATCGGGACAGGGAATTGCCCTAGCCAAAAACATTCAGTACTTC
D gene: TRBD1
J gene: TRBJ2-4
clone size: NA
V gene: TRBV20-1

CDR3 protein: CASSPRDRGEQYF
CDR3 DNA: TGTGCCAGCTCACCACGGGACAGGGGCGAGCAGTACTTC
D gene: TRBD1
J gene: TRBJ2-7
clone size: NA
V gene: TRBV18

CDR3 protein: CASSLQGVGQPQHF
CDR3 DNA: TGTGCCAGCAGTTTGCAGGGTGTGGGTCAGCCCCAGCATTTT
D gene: NA
J gene: TRBJ1-5
clone size: NA
V gene: TRBV27

CDR3 protein: CASSLTSGRAGELFF
CDR3 DNA: TGTGCCAGCAGCTTAACTAGCGGGAGGGCCGGGGAGCTGTTTTTT
D gene: TRBD2
J gene: TRBJ2-2
clone size: NA
V gene: TRBV7-3

CDR3 protein: CAIRSASSDSYEQYF
CDR3 DNA: TGTGCCATCAGGTCTGCTAGTAGCGACTCCTACGAGCAGTACTTC
D gene: NA
J gene: TRBJ2-7
clone size: NA
V gene: TRBV10-3

CDR3 protein: CASSLGHSSSGNTIYF
CDR3 DNA: TGCGCCAGCAGCTTGGGACACTCCAGCTCTGGAAACACCATATATTTT
D gene: NA
J gene: TRBJ1-3
clone size: NA
V gene: TRBV5-1

CDR3 protein: CASSLEGRETQYF
CDR3 DNA: TGTGCCAGCAGTCTCGAGGGAAGAGAGACCCAGTACTTC
D gene: NA
J gene: TRBJ2-5
clone size: NA
V gene: TRBV2